Detailed here is one TCR beta chain. Its specific antigen is unknown. No qualities accompany the bases; no much larger clone lies one base away. This specimen belongs to a study of blood T cells in healthy people across ages (dated by TCRdb to between 2014 and 2017). General notes on the study: In model experiments, template switching captured about one uniquely barcoded TCR beta cDNA molecule for every two T cells. Age-related changes in TCR beta repertoire diversity were measured in the study by deep sequencing normalized with unique cDNA molecular identifiers. The donors were split into four age groups: young (average 16 years), middle-aged (nearly 40), aged (approximately 59) and long-lived (about 74). To avoid experimental bias, donors of different ages were randomly spread across the sequencing lanes. Using the same blood draw, the study looked at two additional independent replicas of 1 million unique cDNA reads for two donors, one aged 18 to 30 and the other aged 80 or older.

Broader findings and caveats from the paper: Observed TCR beta diversity per million T cells fell roughly linearly with age, and a significant reduction was already apparent by age around 44. Conclusive comparison of naive and antigen-experienced compartments was prevented by the profiling of bulk unsorted PBMCs. Because donor CMV infection status was unknown, age-related changes in expanded clonotypes were potentially confounded. There was a strong correlation between observed TCR beta diversity and the percentage of naive T cells measured by flow cytometry. The long-lived group showed more naive CD4+ T cells, fewer expanded clones and increased TCR diversity than the aged group, suggesting age selection. Estimates of total diversity based on one million sequenced T cells were considered lower bounds and underestimates.

Donors were 40 or so systemically healthy Caucasian individuals from Russia aged roughly 6 to 100 years. Each donor gave around 9.8 milliliters of peripheral blood, collected into EDTA-treated Vacutainer tubes. Ficoll-Paque density-gradient centrifugation was used to isolate PBMCs, with at least 7 million per sample. Total RNA was extracted from PBMCs with Trizol reagent, with at least 5 micrograms obtained per sample. For every donor, flow cytometry on a PBMC aliquot measured the percentage of naive CD45RAhigh/CD27high T cells. Receptors were amplified or captured by 5' RACE. Data came from an Illumina HiSeq 2500. A second roughly 6 to 12 cycle PCR used a sample-barcoded 5' primer and a J-beta primer mix. A template-switch 5' adaptor carrying 12 random nucleotides introduced a unique molecular identifier onto each TCR beta cDNA molecule. Each sample yielded at least 2.5 million CDR3-containing paired-end reads. All of the RNA was converted into first-strand cDNA using the Mint cDNA synthesis kit, with a TRBC-specific oligonucleotide serving as the primer. After uracil-DNA glycosylase treatment, a first 18-cycle PCR used universal primers M1SS and BC2_uni_R on all cDNA. For the original study's pipeline: For normalization, 1 million high-quality reads were randomly selected from each sample, with every read carrying a distinct molecular identifier. Reads sharing molecular identifiers were discarded rather than binned into consensus sequences. CDR3 identification, clonotype clustering and error correction used MiTCR with a Q25 quality threshold and the strictest error-elimination algorithm. A nonparametric unseen species model with Euler transformation was used to estimate a lower bound on total TCR beta diversity. TCRdb reprocessing: public reads trimmed at Q25 with fastp, clones called with MiXCR, in-frame beta chains kept. Rows are combined by CDR3 protein, so each entry shows the most common genes and DNA. The V and J calls, along with clone size, are taken from TCRdb and not from the paper's own processing. This sample is represented by approximately 880,000 distinct CDR3 sequences; about 48% of them were singletons. Of the sample, around an eighth falls within the top ten clones.

Per the germline V gene, SGHRS is the CDR1 and YFSETQ is the CDR2. Trimming takes 3 bases off V and 2 bases off J; junction bases not matched to a gene: 9. The CDR3 runs 16 amino acids, cysteine and phenylalanine included. The entry retains the CDR3 DNA only, 48 bases that are in frame from base 1. Sequenced: blood. The V and J genes are TRBV5-1 and TRBJ2-7; TRBD1 agrees with 9 junctional bases. The sequence was obtained from a young man in good health. The CDR3: CASSSGQGAITYEQYF. The nucleotide sequence reads TGCGCCAGCAGCTCGGGACAGGGAGCCATAACCTACGAGCAGTACTTC.